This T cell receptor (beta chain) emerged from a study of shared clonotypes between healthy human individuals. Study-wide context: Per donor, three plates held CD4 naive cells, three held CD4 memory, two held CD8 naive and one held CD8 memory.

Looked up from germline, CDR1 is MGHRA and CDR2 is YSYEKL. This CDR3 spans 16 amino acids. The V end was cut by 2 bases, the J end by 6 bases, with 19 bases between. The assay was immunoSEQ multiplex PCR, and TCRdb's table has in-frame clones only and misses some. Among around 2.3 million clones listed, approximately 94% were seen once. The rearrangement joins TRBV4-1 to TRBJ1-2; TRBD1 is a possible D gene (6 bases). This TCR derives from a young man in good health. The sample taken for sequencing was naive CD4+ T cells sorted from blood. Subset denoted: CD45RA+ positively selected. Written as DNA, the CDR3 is TGCGCCAGCAGCCAACCCTTACAGGGTAGAAAGAATGGCTACACCTTC. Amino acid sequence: CASSQPLQGRKNGYTF.